The 9 T cell receptor beta chains presented below share a single source sample, sequenced in a study of blood T cells in healthy people across ages. Combining a sample-barcoded 5' primer with a J-beta primer mix, a second PCR ran for about 7 to 11 cycles. TCRdb processed the 5' RACE reads anew with MiXCR; each CDR3 protein has one entry. The repertoire consists of hundreds of thousands of distinct CDR3 sequences, with 58% occurring once and the leading ten covering approximately 37%. Sequencing input: blood. The receptors here all came from a man in his sixties in good health.

About this clonotype: Compared with germline, one end of the junction differs, possibly owing to a read error. The rearrangement links TRBV20-1 to TRBJ2-7; D is tentatively TRBD1 or TRBD2 (5 bases each). The germline gives CDR1 DFQATT, CDR2 SNEGSKA (reference sequence). The CDR3 extends over 14 amino acids. The CDR3 spells CSTRNRDGTYEQYF. DNA for the CDR3: TGCAGTACTAGAAACCGGGACGGTACCTACGAGCAGTACTTC.

The rearrangement joins TRBV20-1 to TRBJ2-1; possible D gene TRBD1, 5 bases. The CDR3 covers 16 residues. V dropped 0 bases and J dropped 5 bases, with 17 bases sitting between them. CDR1 DFQATT and CDR2 SNEGSKA come from the germline V gene (reference sequence). The CDR3 here is CSARDRVRQPDNEQFF. The CDR3 bases are TGCAGTGCTAGAGATCGGGTGCGACAGCCCGACAATGAGCAGTTCTTC.

This rearrangement joins TRBV20-1 to TRBJ2-3, with D possibly being TRBD1 (6 bases). This CDR3 region has 13 residues. The V gene's germline CDR1 is DFQATT and CDR2 SNEGSKA (reference sequence). With 0 bases removed from V and 7 bases from J, the gap between germline ends came to 11 bases. The CDR3 sequence is CSARDPRGYTQYF. The CDR3 DNA sequence: TGCAGTGCTAGAGACCCTAGGGGGTATACGCAGTATTTT.

The chain employs TRBV29-1 and TRBJ1-5; 7 positions match TRBD1. With 5 bases clipped from V and 2 bases from J, the junction kept 3 bases outside the gene matches. Germline V CDR1 and CDR2: SQVTM, ANQGSEA. The CDR3 is 13 residues long. The CDR3 DNA reads as TGCAGCGTTTACCAGGGGGGCAATCAGCCCCAGCATTTT. Translating gives CSVYQGGNQPQHF.

V gene TRBV11-3 combines with J gene TRBJ2-5, with 9 positions matching TRBD1. The CDR3 has 16 amino acids. CDR1 is SGHNT, CDR2 YENEEA, per germline. V lost 6 bases, J lost 2 bases, and 10 bases stayed unmatched. The CDR3 spells CASSKTGGTGQETQYF. Here the CDR3 DNA reads TGTGCCAGCAGTAAGACAGGGGGTACAGGACAAGAGACCCAGTACTTC. The full variable domain, its missing parts supplied by reference TRBV11-3 and TRBJ2-5, is EAGVVQSPRYKIIEKKQPVAFWCNPISGHNTLYWYLQNLGQGPELLIRYENEEAVDDSQLPKDRFSAERLKGVDSTLKIQPAELGDSAVYLCASSKTGGTGQETQYFGPGTRLLVL.

This clonotype turned up a few times. The genes are TRBV27 and TRBJ1-6; unclear D gene. The CDR3 contains 13 residues. Looked up from germline, CDR1 is MNHEY and CDR2 is SMNVEV (reference sequence). V gave up 5 bases and J gave up 8 bases, with 10 bases separating them. This CDR3 is CASSPIQDSPLHF. The CDR3 DNA reads as TGTGCCAGCAGTCCCATCCAAGATTCACCCCTCCACTTT.

This clonotype was seen at least ten times. The chain carries TRBV4-1 and TRBJ1-5; tentative D call: TRBD1 (5 bases). Germline CDR1 and CDR2: MGHRA and YSYEKL. V shed 4 bases and J shed 9 bases, with 19 bases lying between them. The CDR3 has 15 residues. CDR3 bases: TGCGCCAGCAGCCGGACCGGGTTGGGGGATCGGCCCCAGCATTTT. This translates into CASSRTGLGDRPQHF.

The V gene is TRBV15, the J gene TRBJ2-2; D possibly uses TRBD1 or TRBD2 (5 bases each). Between the trimmed V and J ends, which lost 0 bases and 5 bases, there was a span of 13 bases. Germline V gene lookup returns CDR1 LNHNV and CDR2 YYDKDF (reference sequence). CDR3 size: 16 residues. CDR3 bases: TGTGCCACCAGCAGAGAGAGAGGGGTGTCGACCGGGGAGCTGTTTTTT. Its protein product is CATSRERGVSTGELFF.

This chain connects TRBV12-3 or TRBV12-4 to TRBJ2-4; no reliable D call. The CDR3 runs to 17 residues. Trimming removed 3 bases from V and 0 bases from J, with 15 bases in between. CDR3 coding DNA: TGTGCCAGCAGTTTCGGTGAAGTCCAAATAGCCAAAAACATTCAGTACTTC. Protein sequence: CASSFGEVQIAKNIQYF.